The rows below give T cell receptor beta chains drawn from one sample of a study of post-analysis software for immune sequencing data. MiXCR, applied by TCRdb to the PCR reads, yields one record per CDR3 protein. The sample includes 800,000 to 950,000 distinct CDR3 sequences, about 57% of them seen just once. Sequencing input: blood. These receptors came from a girl aged 5-17 years with multiple sclerosis. The CDR3 runs from the conserved cysteine through the conserved F or W. The D gene is left open where the match is weak. Rows may omit the clone size; those that give it use once, few, many or a size class.

J | size | V | D | CDR3 | DNA
TRBJ2-7 | - | TRBV29-1 | - | CSVEETGSLDEQYF | TGCAGCGTTGAGGAAACAGGGTCCCTTGACGAGCAGTACTTC
TRBJ2-1 | - | TRBV29-1 | - | CSVNRATYNEQFF | TGCAGCGTAAACAGGGCCACCTACAATGAGCAGTTCTTC
TRBJ2-1 | - | TRBV29-1 | TRBD1 | CSARRDRGHRLGDNEQFF | TGCAGCGCCCGTCGTGACAGGGGGCATAGACTCGGGGACAATGAGCAGTTCTTC
TRBJ2-1 | - | TRBV5-1 | - | CASRSGRDPLRVYNEQFF | TGCGCCAGCAGATCTGGCCGGGACCCCCTCAGGGTCTACAATGAGCAGTTCTTC
TRBJ2-7 | - | TRBV7-9 | - | CASSPRRVYEQYF | TGTGCCAGCAGCCCCCGGCGCGTCTACGAGCAGTACTTC
TRBJ2-1 | - | TRBV10-3 | TRBD2 | CATKTSGNEQFF | TGTGCCACAAAGACTAGCGGCAATGAGCAGTTCTTC
TRBJ2-3 | few | TRBV10-3 | - | CAIRASSTDTQYF | TGTGCCATCCGGGCGTCTAGCACAGATACGCAGTATTTT
TRBJ1-1 | - | TRBV6-5 | - | CASSASGTSGAFF | TGTGCCAGCAGTGCCTCAGGGACCTCCGGGGCTTTCTTT
TRBJ1-2 | few | TRBV12-3/TRBV12-4 | - | CASSLLGSNYGYTF | TGTGCCAGCAGTTTACTGGGAAGTAACTATGGCTACACCTTC
TRBJ2-7 | once | TRBV28 | - | CASSRDPSSYEQYF | TGTGCCAGCAGTAGGGACCCGAGCTCCTACGAGCAGTACTTC
TRBJ2-5 | - | TRBV5-1 | - | CASRLALRDSQETQYF | TGCGCCAGCAGATTAGCCCTCCGGGACTCTCAAGAGACCCAGTACTTC
TRBJ2-7 | few | TRBV20-1 | TRBD1 | CSFRETGGNYEQYF | TGCAGTTTCAGGGAGACAGGGGGGAACTACGAGCAGTACTTC
TRBJ2-7 | - | TRBV6-5 | TRBD1 | CASSNTGGGLQYF | TGTGCCAGCAGTAATACAGGGGGCGGTCTGCAGTACTTC
TRBJ2-1 | - | TRBV21-1 | - | CASSNNRPSGSRSYNEQFF | TGTGCCAGCAGCAATAATCGTCCTAGCGGGAGCCGCTCCTACAATGAGCAGTTCTTC
TRBJ1-1 | - | TRBV7-9 | - | CASSAGTDEAFF | TGTGCCAGCAGCGCCGGGACTGATGAAGCTTTCTTT
TRBJ2-5 | few | TRBV25-1 | - | CASSEIGRRQETQYF | TGTGCCAGCAGTGAGATAGGGCGTCGGCAAGAGACCCAGTACTTC
TRBJ1-1 | - | TRBV7-8 | - | CASSLSRVSAFF | TGTGCCAGCAGCCTGTCTCGGGTATCAGCTTTCTTT
TRBJ2-4 | - | TRBV5-6 | TRBD1 | CASTSDRGRAIQYF | TGTGCCAGCACCTCGGACAGGGGGCGGGCCATTCAGTACTTC
TRBJ2-7 | - | TRBV4-1 | TRBD2 | CASSQPLRGGQDEQYF | TGCGCCAGCAGCCAACCCTTGCGGGGGGGCCAGGACGAGCAGTACTTC
TRBJ2-1 | - | TRBV29-1 | TRBD1 | CSVEAIRGQRDNEQFF | TGCAGCGTTGAAGCTATCAGGGGGCAGCGCGACAATGAGCAGTTCTTC
TRBJ2-6 | - | TRBV15 | - | CATSRDLESGANVLTF | TGTGCCACCAGCAGAGATCTCGAGTCCGGGGCCAACGTCCTGACTTTC
TRBJ2-6 | - | TRBV18 | TRBD1 | CASSPPGTGTGANVLTF | TGTGCCAGCTCACCACCCGGGACAGGGACTGGGGCCAACGTCCTGACTTTC